This T cell receptor (beta chain) was profiled in a study of blood T cell repertoires in COVID-19. The J segment lost 4 bases and the V segment lost 3 bases, leaving 5 bases of the junction unmatched. CDR1 and CDR2 from the germline V gene are KGHSH and LQKENI. The CDR3 is 14 amino acids. Some clones are missing from TCRdb's copy, which holds only in-frame ones; the method was immunoSEQ multiplex PCR. The sample records approximately 160,000 clones, around four fifths being singletons. The receptor comes from a man in his 70s who had recovered from COVID-19. The chain is built from TRBV18 and TRBJ2-7, with 8 bases lining up with TRBD2. The sample comprised peripheral blood. The CDR3 DNA is TGTGCCAGCTCACCCGGCGGGAGGTCATACGAGCAGTACTTC. It is translated as CASSPGGRSYEQYF.